By share, the clone carrying this TCR beta chain counts as medium-sized (0.01 to 0.1%). Its cognate antigen is unknown. These data originate in a study of circulating CD8 cells and anti-PD-1 response in melanoma. Study details: Anti-PD-1 was first-line therapy for about 50% of the 13 patients.

Study outcomes and limitations: PD-1 and DPOS subsets showed similar, higher clonality than DNEG.

Live CD3+CD8+TCRalphabeta+ cells were sorted into four subsets by PD-1 and/or TIGIT. TCR libraries were prepared from roughly 15 ng of total RNA with the QIAseq Immune Repertoire TCR panel. TCRdb processed the reads anew with MiXCR; each CDR3 protein has one entry. This table holds a few hundred distinct CDR3 sequences, around 6% found once. The sample here was CD8+ T cells from PBMCs, taken at baseline or after one month of anti-PD-1 therapy (not recorded which). This TCR derives from a human donor with melanoma.

This chain's CDR3 is CASSSFGGDEEAFF. For the CDR3, the DNA is TGTGCCAGCAGTTCTTTCGGAGGGGATGAGGAGGCTTTCTTT. V and J are TRBV12-3 or TRBV12-4 and TRBJ1-1; tentative D call: TRBD1 (5 bases). The CDR3 totals 14 residues. The ends were cut back, 4 bases at V and 11 bases at J, with 20 bases in the middle.